This T cell receptor (beta chain) was captured by sequencing in a study of shared clonotypes between healthy human individuals. This CDR3 contains 13 residues. CDR1 SGHNT and CDR2 YYREEE come from the germline V gene (reference sequence). The germline V and J ends were trimmed by 2 bases and 2 bases, with 7 bases remaining between them. Note on this clone: The antigen is not known.

Study-wide results and limits: The study drew on few donors, limiting represented genetic and exposure-history diversity.

Using immunoSEQ multiplex PCR, the repertoire was profiled, and TCRdb retains in-frame clones only, with some absent. This table holds about 110,000 clones, about 71% found once. Sequenced input: memory CD8+ T cells sorted from blood. Stated subset: CD45RO+ cells pooled with CCR7-negative TemRA cells. This TCR came from a young woman in good health. This chain connects TRBV5-4 to TRBJ2-5; D is uncertain. The CDR3 region is CASSFSEQETQYF. CDR3 nucleotide sequence: TGTGCCAGCAGCTTCTCCGAGCAAGAGACCCAGTACTTC.